These T cell receptor beta chains were read from a single sample in a study of tumor-infiltrating lymphocytes in primary liver carcinoma. TCRdb re-derived calls from the multiplex PCR reads in MiXCR, one entry per CDR3 protein. The sample contains 75,000 to 80,000 distinct CDR3 sequences, 69% of which appear only once. Source material: tumor-adjacent normal liver tissue. These receptors originate from a man aged 35 to 55 with primary liver carcinoma and hepatitis B virus infection. The CDR3 runs from the conserved cysteine through the conserved F or W. The order of the fields is CDR3 DNA, CDR3 protein, D gene, clone size, J gene, V gene, CDR3 length. The D gene is left open where the match is weak. Part of the rows lack a size; the others show once, few, many or a class for expanded clones.

CDR3nt: TGTGCCGTTAGGGGGGCCTACGAGCAGTACTTC
CDR3aa: CAVRGAYEQYF
d_gene: -
abundance: many
j_gene: TRBJ2-7
v_gene: TRBV25-1
len: 11

CDR3nt: TGTGCCAGCAGCTTAACCGGGGGCAGCTCCTACGAGCAGTACTTC
CDR3aa: CASSLTGGSSYEQYF
d_gene: -
abundance: few
j_gene: TRBJ2-7
v_gene: TRBV7-3
len: 15

CDR3nt: TGTGCCAGCAGTTTACTCTTGGGACTAGCGCGAGAATCATACGAGCAGTACTTC
CDR3aa: CASSLLLGLARESYEQYF
d_gene: TRBD2
abundance: -
j_gene: TRBJ2-7
v_gene: TRBV28
len: 18

CDR3nt: TGCGCCAGCAGCCAAGAACGGACCTCCACAACTAATGAGAAACTGTTTTTT
CDR3aa: CASSQERTSTTNEKLFF
d_gene: -
abundance: -
j_gene: TRBJ1-4
v_gene: TRBV4-1
len: 17

CDR3nt: TGTGCCAGCAGTGACAGTTTATCCGAATACAATGAGCAGATCTTC
CDR3aa: CASSDSLSEYNEQIF
d_gene: -
abundance: -
j_gene: TRBJ2-1
v_gene: TRBV7-9
len: 15

CDR3nt: TGTGCCAGCAGCTTCGGACTAACGGGGGCCTACGAGCAGTATTTC
CDR3aa: CASSFGLTGAYEQYF
d_gene: -
abundance: -
j_gene: TRBJ2-7
v_gene: TRBV11-2
len: 15

CDR3nt: TGTGGCAGTGAGGGGGCCGGTTCCTACGAGCAGTACTTC
CDR3aa: CGSEGAGSYEQYF
d_gene: TRBD1
abundance: -
j_gene: TRBJ2-7
v_gene: TRBV12-5
len: 13

CDR3nt: TGCGCCAGCAGCCAAGATTGGGGAGCTCACCAAGAGATCCAGTACTTC
CDR3aa: CASSQDWGAHQEIQYF
d_gene: -
abundance: few
j_gene: TRBJ2-5
v_gene: TRBV4-1
len: 16

CDR3nt: TGCGCCAGCAGCCAAGACGACACAGAGACCCAGTACTTC
CDR3aa: CASSQDDTETQYF
d_gene: -
abundance: many
j_gene: TRBJ2-5
v_gene: TRBV4-1
len: 13

CDR3nt: TGCGCCAGCAGCCAAACCCCAGGGGTCAACGAGCAGTGCTTC
CDR3aa: CASSQTPGVNEQCF
d_gene: -
abundance: -
j_gene: TRBJ2-7
v_gene: TRBV4-1
len: 14

CDR3nt: TGCAGTGCTTTGGGACTAGCGGAGTTCTACAGTGAGCACTTCTTC
CDR3aa: CSALGLAEFYSEHFF
d_gene: TRBD2
abundance: -
j_gene: TRBJ2-1
v_gene: TRBV20-1
len: 15

CDR3nt: TGCAGTGCTAGAGATACCTCGGGCGGGGTGAAGACCGGGGAGCTGTTTTTT
CDR3aa: CSARDTSGGVKTGELFF
d_gene: -
abundance: -
j_gene: TRBJ2-2
v_gene: TRBV20-1
len: 17

CDR3nt: TGTGCCAGCAGTGTAAGGACTAGCGGGGGGAACACCGGGGAGCTGTTTTTT
CDR3aa: CASSVRTSGGNTGELFF
d_gene: TRBD2
abundance: many
j_gene: TRBJ2-2
v_gene: TRBV6-5
len: 17

CDR3nt: TGTGTCAGCAGTTTGGATCGCGGGAGCCTCTACGAGCAGCACTTT
CDR3aa: CVSSLDRGSLYEQHF
d_gene: TRBD2
abundance: -
j_gene: TRBJ2-7
v_gene: TRBV5-4
len: 15

CDR3nt: TGTTCCAGCAGCCACACCGGGACTAGCATTCCTTACTTC
CDR3aa: CSSSHTGTSIPYF
d_gene: TRBD2
abundance: -
j_gene: TRBJ2-5
v_gene: TRBV14
len: 13

CDR3nt: TGTGCCAGCAGTACGGGACAGTCATTTGACTACACCTTC
CDR3aa: CASSTGQSFDYTF
d_gene: TRBD1
abundance: few
j_gene: TRBJ1-2
v_gene: TRBV6-1
len: 13

CDR3nt: TGTACCATCAGCGATAGGACGGGGACTGAAGCTTTCTTT
CDR3aa: CTISDRTGTEAFF
d_gene: -
abundance: -
j_gene: TRBJ1-1
v_gene: TRBV10-3
len: 13

CDR3nt: TGTACCAGCAGTTTAGATCTAAACGCTACCCCCGTACAGTTCTTC
CDR3aa: CTSSLDLNATPVQFF
d_gene: -
abundance: -
j_gene: TRBJ2-1
v_gene: TRBV11-2
len: 15

CDR3nt: TGTGCCAGCAGCCAAGAAGGGACAGGGGGCCAGGACACTGAAGCTTTCTTT
CDR3aa: CASSQEGTGGQDTEAFF
d_gene: TRBD1
abundance: many
j_gene: TRBJ1-1
v_gene: TRBV14
len: 17

CDR3nt: TGTTCCAGCAGCTTTGTATCCGGGGGTGAGGTAGCGGGGGATGTGAATACGCAGTATTTT
CDR3aa: CSSSFVSGGEVAGDVNTQYF
d_gene: TRBD2
abundance: -
j_gene: TRBJ2-3
v_gene: TRBV11-2
len: 20

CDR3nt: TGCGCCAGCAGTGTGACAGGGGAAGATAATGGCTACACTTTC
CDR3aa: CASSVTGEDNGYTF
d_gene: TRBD1
abundance: -
j_gene: TRBJ1-2
v_gene: TRBV4-1
len: 14

CDR3nt: TGTGCCAGCAGTCCAAACCCAACTAATGAAAAACTGTTTTTT
CDR3aa: CASSPNPTNEKLFF
d_gene: -
abundance: medium-sized
j_gene: TRBJ1-4
v_gene: TRBV6-6
len: 14

CDR3nt: TGCGCCAGCAGCCCTTATACTAGCGGAAGAGGGACCGGGAAGTTGCTTTTT
CDR3aa: CASSPYTSGRGTGKLLF
d_gene: TRBD2
abundance: -
j_gene: TRBJ2-2
v_gene: TRBV4-1
len: 17

CDR3nt: TGTGCCAGCAGAGGGACCGACACCTACACAGATACTCAGTACTTT
CDR3aa: CASRGTDTYTDTQYF
d_gene: -
abundance: -
j_gene: TRBJ2-3
v_gene: TRBV5-5
len: 15